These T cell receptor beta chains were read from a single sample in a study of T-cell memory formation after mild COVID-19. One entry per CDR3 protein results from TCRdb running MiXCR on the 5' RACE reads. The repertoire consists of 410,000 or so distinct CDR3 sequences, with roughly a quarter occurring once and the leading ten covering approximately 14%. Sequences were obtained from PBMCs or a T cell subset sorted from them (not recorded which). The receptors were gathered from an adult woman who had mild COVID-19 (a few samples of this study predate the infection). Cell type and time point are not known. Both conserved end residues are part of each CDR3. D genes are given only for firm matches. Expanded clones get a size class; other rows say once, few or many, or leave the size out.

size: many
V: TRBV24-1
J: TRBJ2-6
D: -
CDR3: CATSPIGAGSGANVLTF
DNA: TGTGCCACCAGTCCCATCGGAGCGGGTTCTGGGGCCAACGTCCTGACTTTC

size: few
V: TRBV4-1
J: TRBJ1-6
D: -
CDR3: CASSQDSGQTPLHF
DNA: TGCGCCAGCAGCCAAGATTCGGGGCAAACACCCCTCCACTTT

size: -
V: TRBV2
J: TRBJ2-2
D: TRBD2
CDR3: CSSGGAGELFF
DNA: TGTTCCAGCGGGGGGGCCGGGGAGCTGTTTTTT

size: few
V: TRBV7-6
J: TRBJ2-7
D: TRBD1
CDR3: CASSLTGPHEQYF
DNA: TGTGCCAGCAGCTTGACAGGGCCCCACGAGCAGTACTTC

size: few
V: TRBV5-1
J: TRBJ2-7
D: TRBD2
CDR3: CASSLSSGGMYEQYF
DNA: TGCGCCAGCAGCTTGTCTAGCGGGGGTATGTACGAGCAGTACTTC

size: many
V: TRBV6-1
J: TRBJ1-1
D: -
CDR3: CASRVNTEAFF
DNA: TGTGCCAGCAGGGTGAACACTGAAGCTTTCTTT

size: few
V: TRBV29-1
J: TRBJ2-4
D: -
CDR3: CSVRGTRDIQYF
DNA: TGCAGCGTTCGGGGGACACGAGACATTCAGTACTTC

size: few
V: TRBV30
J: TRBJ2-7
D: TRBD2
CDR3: CAWSVEAGAEQYF
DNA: TGTGCCTGGAGTGTAGAAGCGGGAGCCGAGCAGTACTTC

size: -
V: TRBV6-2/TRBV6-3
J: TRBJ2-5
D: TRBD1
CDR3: CASSPSTGGTYGTQYF
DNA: TGTGCCAGCAGTCCCTCCACAGGGGGGACATACGGGACCCAGTACTTC

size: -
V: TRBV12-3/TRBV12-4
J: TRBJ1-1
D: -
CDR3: CASSLATLGKGEAFF
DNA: TGTGCCAGCAGTTTGGCCACATTGGGGAAGGGTGAAGCTTTCTTT

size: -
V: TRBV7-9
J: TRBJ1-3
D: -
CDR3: CAIGSTIYF
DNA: TGTGCCATCGGGAGCACCATATATTTT

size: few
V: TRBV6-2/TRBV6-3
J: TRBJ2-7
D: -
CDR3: CASSYSTPYEQYF
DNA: TGTGCCAGCAGTTACTCGACGCCCTACGAGCAGTACTTC

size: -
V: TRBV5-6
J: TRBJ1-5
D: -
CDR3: CASSSGPTSNQPQHF
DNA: TGTGCCAGCAGCTCAGGACCAACTAGCAATCAGCCCCAGCATTTT

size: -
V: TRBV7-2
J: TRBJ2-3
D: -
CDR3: CASSWGEQDTQYF
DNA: TGTGCCAGCAGCTGGGGGGAACAAGATACGCAGTATTTT

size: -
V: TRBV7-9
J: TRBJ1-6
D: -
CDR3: CASSLSGNGSPLHF
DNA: TGTGCCAGCAGCTTATCTGGGAATGGTTCACCCCTCCACTTT

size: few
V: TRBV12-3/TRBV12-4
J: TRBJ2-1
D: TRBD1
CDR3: CASSHRGGYRDEQFF
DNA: TGTGCCAGCAGCCACAGGGGCGGTTATAGGGATGAGCAGTTCTTC

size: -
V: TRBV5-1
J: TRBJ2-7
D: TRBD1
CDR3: CASSSQPGTGKERCQYF
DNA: TGCGCCAGCAGCTCACAACCCGGGACAGGGAAGGAGAGGTGCCAGTACTTC

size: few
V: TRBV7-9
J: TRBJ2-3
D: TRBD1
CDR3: CASSPRDRLLRDTQYF
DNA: TGTGCCAGCAGCCCGAGGGACAGACTCCTGCGGGATACGCAGTATTTT

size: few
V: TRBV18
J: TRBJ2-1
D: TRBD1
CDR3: CASSLTGGLYNEQFF
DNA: TGTGCCAGCTCACTGACAGGGGGGCTTTACAATGAGCAGTTCTTC

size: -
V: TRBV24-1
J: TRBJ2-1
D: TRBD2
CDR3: CATSEKGLAEYNEQFF
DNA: TGTGCCACCAGTGAGAAGGGACTAGCAGAATACAATGAGCAGTTCTTC

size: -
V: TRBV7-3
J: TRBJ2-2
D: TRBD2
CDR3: CASSKGLAGTTGELFF
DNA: TGTGCCAGCAGCAAAGGACTAGCGGGAACCACCGGGGAGCTGTTTTTT

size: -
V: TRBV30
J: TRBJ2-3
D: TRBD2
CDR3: CAWSGLAGAFSTDTQYF
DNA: TGTGCCTGGAGTGGTCTAGCGGGAGCTTTTAGCACAGATACGCAGTATTTT

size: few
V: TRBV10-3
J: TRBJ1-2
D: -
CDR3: CAARPAGDHYGYTF
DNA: TGTGCCGCCCGTCCCGCAGGGGACCACTATGGCTACACCTTC

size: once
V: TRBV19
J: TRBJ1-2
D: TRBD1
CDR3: CASSNPGQGVHGYTF
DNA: TGTGCCAGTAGTAATCCGGGACAGGGTGTACATGGCTACACCTTC

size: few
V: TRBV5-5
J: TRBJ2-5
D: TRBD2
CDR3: CASSLGLAGGGQETQYF
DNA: TGTGCCAGCAGCTTGGGGCTAGCGGGAGGAGGACAAGAGACCCAGTACTTC

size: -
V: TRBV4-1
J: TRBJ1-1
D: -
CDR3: CASSQVALENTEAFF
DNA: TGCGCCAGCAGCCAAGTTGCCCTCGAGAACACTGAAGCTTTCTTT

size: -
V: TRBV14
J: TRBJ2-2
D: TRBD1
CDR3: CASSPQYEDRGTGELFF
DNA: TGTGCCAGCAGCCCTCAATACGAGGACAGGGGCACCGGGGAGCTGTTTTTT

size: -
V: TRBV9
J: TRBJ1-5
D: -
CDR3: CASSDRVVGPQHF
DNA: TGTGCCAGCAGCGACAGGGTTGTGGGGCCCCAGCATTTT

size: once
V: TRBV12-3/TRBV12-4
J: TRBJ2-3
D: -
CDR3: CASSFAHGEGGDTQYF
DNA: TGTGCCAGCAGTTTTGCCCACGGGGAGGGGGGGGATACGCAGTATTTT

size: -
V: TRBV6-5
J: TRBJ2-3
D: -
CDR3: CASSYSMVAGFPTDTQYF
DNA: TGTGCCAGCAGTTACTCGATGGTGGCGGGCTTTCCCACAGATACGCAGTATTTT

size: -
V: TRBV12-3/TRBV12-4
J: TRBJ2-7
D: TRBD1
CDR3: CASSGQGGSYEQYF
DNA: TGTGCCAGCAGCGGACAGGGTGGTTCCTACGAGCAGTACTTC

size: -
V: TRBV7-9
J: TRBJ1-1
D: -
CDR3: CASTLVVTVMNTEAFF
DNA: TGTGCCAGCACCCTTGTTGTCACGGTCATGAACACTGAAGCTTTCTTT

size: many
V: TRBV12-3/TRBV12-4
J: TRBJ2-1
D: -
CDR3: CASSLGGEQFF
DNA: TGCGCCAGCAGCTTGGGAGGTGAGCAGTTCTTC

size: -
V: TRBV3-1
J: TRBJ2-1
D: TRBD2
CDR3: CASSHPLGLAGGLSNNEQFF
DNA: TGTGCCAGCAGCCACCCACTAGGGCTAGCGGGGGGTCTTTCCAACAATGAGCAGTTCTTC

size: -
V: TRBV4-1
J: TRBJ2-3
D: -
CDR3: CASSQEALAGPTDTQYF
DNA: TGCGCCAGCAGCCAAGAGGCCCTTGCGGGGCCCACAGATACGCAGTATTTT

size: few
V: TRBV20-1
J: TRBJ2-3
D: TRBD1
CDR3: CSAPTGGTDTQYF
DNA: TGCAGTGCCCCGACAGGGGGCACAGATACGCAGTATTTT

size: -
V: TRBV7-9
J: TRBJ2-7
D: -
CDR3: CASSLNWDAEQYF
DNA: TGTGCCAGCAGCTTAAACTGGGACGCCGAGCAGTACTTC

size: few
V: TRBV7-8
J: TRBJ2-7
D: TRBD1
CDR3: CASSFRQGFHEQYF
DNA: TGTGCCAGCAGCTTCAGACAGGGATTCCACGAGCAGTACTTC

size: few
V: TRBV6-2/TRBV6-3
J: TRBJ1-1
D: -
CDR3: CASSWVGAPGTEAFF
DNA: TGTGCCAGCAGTTGGGTAGGGGCCCCCGGCACTGAAGCTTTCTTT

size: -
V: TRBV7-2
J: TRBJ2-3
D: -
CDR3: CASSPRTRSSTDTQYF
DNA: TGTGCCAGCAGCCCCAGGACTCGCTCTAGCACAGATACGCAGTATTTT